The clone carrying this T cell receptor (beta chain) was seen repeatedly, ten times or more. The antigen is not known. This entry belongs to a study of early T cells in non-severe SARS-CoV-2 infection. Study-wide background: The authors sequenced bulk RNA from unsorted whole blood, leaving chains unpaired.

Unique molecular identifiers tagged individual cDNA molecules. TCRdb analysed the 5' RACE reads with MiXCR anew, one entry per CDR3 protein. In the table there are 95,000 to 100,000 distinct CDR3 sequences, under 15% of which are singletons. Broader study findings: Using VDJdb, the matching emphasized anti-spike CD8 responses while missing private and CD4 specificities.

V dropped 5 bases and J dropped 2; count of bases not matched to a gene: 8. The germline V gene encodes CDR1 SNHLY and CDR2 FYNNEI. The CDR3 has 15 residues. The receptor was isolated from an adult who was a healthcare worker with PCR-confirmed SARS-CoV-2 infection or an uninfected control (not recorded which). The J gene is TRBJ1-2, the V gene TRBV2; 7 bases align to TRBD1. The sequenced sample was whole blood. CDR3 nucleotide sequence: TGTGCCAGCAGTTCAAGACAGGGCCCCAACTATGGCTACACCTTC. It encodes CASSSRQGPNYGYTF.